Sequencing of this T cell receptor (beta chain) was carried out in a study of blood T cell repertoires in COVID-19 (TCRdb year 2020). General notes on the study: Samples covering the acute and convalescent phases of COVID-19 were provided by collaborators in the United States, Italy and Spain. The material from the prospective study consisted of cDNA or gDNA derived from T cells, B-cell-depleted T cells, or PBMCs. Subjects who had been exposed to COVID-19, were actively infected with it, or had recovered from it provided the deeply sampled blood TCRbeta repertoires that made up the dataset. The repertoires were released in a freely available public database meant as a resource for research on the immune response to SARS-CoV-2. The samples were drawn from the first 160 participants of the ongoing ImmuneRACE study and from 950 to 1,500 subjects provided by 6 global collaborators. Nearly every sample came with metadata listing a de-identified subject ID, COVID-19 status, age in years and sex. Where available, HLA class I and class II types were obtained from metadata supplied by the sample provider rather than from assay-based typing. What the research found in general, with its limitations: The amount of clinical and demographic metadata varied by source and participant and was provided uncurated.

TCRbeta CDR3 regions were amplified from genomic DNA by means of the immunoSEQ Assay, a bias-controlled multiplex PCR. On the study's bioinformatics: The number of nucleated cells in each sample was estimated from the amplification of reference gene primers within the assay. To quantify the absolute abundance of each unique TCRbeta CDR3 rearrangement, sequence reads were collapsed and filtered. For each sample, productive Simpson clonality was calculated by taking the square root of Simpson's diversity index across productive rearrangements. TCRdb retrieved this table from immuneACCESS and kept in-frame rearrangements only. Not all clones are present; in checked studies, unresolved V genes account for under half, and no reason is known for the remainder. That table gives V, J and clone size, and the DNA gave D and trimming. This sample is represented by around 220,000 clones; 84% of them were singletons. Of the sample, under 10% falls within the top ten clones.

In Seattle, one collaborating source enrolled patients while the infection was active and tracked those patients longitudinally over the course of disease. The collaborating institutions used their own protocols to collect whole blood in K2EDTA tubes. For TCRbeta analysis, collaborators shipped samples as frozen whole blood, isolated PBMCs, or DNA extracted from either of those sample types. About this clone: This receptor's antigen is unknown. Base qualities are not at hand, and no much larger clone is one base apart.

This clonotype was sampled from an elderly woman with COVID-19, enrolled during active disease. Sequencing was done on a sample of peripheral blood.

The nucleotide sequence reads TGCGCCAGCAGCCAACGATGGGCAAGGGGGCCGCACTATGGCTACACCTTC. It specifies CASSQRWARGPHYGYTF. The chain links TRBV4-1 with TRBJ1-2; TRBD1 matches 7 bases in the middle. The CDR3 goes from the cysteine to the phenylalanine over 17 residues. This entry keeps only the CDR3 DNA: 51 bases, framed from base 1. For this chain, trimming is 2 bases at the V end and 3 bases at the J end, and the number of junction bases without a gene match is 12. Taken from the germline V gene, the CDR1 and CDR2 loops are MGHRA and YSYEKL.